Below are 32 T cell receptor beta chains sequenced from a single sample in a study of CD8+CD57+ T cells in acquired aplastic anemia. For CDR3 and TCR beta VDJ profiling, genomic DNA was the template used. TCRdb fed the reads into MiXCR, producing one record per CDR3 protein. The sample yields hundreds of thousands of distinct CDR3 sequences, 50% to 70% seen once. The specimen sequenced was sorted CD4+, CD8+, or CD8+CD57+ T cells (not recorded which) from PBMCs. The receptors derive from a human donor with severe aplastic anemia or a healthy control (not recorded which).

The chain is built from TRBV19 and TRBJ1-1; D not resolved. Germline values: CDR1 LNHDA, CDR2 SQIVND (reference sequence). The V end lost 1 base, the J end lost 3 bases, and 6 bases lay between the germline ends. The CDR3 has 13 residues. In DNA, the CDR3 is TGTGCCAGTAGTATAGCCTCTGACACTGAAGCTTTCTTT. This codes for CASSIASDTEAFF.

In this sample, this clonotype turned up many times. CDR3 protein: CASSEGRGRVRGNYGYTF. For the CDR3, the DNA is TGTGCCAGCAGTGAGGGCAGGGGACGAGTAAGGGGAAACTATGGCTACACCTTC. V gene TRBV2 combines with J gene TRBJ1-2; a weak D match, TRBD1 (6 bases). The CDR3 is 18 amino acids. Germline V gives CDR1 SNHLY, CDR2 FYNNEI. Trimming removed 3 bases from V and 2 bases from J, with 22 bases in between.

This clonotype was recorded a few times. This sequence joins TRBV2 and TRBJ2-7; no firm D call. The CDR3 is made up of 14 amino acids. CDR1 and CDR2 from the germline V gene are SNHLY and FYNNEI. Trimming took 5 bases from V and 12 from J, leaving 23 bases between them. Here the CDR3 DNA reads TGTGCCAGCAGTCCAGCTAGGAACGGCAATCCCTCGTACTTC. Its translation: CASSPARNGNPSYF.

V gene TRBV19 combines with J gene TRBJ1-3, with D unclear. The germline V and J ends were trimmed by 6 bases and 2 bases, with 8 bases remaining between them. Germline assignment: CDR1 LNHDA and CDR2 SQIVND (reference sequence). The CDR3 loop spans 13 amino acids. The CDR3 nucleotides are TGTGCCAGTAGAACCCCTCCTGGAAACACCATATATTTT. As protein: CASRTPPGNTIYF.

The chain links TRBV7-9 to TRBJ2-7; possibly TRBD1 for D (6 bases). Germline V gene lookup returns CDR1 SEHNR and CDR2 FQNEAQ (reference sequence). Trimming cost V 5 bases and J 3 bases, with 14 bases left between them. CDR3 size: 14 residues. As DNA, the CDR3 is TGTGCCAGCAGCCAACAGGGAATCCACTACGAGCAGTACTTC. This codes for CASSQQGIHYEQYF.

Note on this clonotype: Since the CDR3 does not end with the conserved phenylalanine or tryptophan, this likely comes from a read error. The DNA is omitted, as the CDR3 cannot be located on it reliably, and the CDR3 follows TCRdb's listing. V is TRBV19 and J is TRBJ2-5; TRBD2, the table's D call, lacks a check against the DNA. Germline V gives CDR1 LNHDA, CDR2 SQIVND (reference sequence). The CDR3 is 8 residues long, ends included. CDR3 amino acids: CASSMASG.

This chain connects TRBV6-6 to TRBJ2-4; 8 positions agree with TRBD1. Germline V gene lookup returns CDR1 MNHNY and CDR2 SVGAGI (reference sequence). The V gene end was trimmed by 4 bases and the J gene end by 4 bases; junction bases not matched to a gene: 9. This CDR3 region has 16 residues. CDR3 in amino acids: CASSSQGAGPKNIQYF. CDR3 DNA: TGTGCCAGCAGTTCCCAGGGGGCGGGCCCAAAAAACATTCAGTACTTC.

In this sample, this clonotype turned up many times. As DNA, the CDR3 is TGTGCTAGTGGTCAAAGACAGGGAGGGACAGATACGCAGTATTTT. This translates into CASGQRQGGTDTQYF. The V call is TRBV12-5, the J call TRBJ2-3; D is perhaps TRBD1 or TRBD2 (7 bases each). Trimming removed 5 bases from V and 3 bases from J, with 15 bases in between. This CDR3 is built from 15 residues. The germline V gene encodes CDR1 LGHNT and CDR2 FRNRAP.

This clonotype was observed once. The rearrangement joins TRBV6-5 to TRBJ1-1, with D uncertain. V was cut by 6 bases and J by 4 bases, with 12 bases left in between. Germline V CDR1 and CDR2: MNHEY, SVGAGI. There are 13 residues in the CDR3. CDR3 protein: CASSLKGITEAFF. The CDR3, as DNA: TGTGCCAGCAGCCTAAAAGGAATCACTGAAGCTTTCTTT.

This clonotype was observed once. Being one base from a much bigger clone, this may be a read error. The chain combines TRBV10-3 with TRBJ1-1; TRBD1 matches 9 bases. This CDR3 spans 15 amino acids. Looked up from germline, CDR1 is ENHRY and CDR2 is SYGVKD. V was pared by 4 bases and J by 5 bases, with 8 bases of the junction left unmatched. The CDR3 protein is CAISGAGQGKTEAFF. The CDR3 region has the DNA TGTGCCATCAGTGGGGCGGGACAGGGTAAAACTGAAGCTTTCTTT.

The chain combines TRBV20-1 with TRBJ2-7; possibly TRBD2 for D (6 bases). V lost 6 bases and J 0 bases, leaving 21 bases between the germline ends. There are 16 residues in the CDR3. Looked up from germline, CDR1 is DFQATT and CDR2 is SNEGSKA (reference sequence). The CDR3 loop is CSAPDDGTGNSYEQYF. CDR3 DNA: TGCAGTGCCCCAGACGACGGGACTGGTAACTCCTACGAGCAGTACTTC.

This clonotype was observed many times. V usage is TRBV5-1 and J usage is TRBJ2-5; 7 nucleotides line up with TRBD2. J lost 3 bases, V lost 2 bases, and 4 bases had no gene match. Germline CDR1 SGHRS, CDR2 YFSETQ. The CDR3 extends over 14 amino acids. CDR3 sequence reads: CASSFGLVEETQYF. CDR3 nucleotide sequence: TGCGCCAGCAGCTTCGGACTAGTTGAAGAGACCCAGTACTTC.

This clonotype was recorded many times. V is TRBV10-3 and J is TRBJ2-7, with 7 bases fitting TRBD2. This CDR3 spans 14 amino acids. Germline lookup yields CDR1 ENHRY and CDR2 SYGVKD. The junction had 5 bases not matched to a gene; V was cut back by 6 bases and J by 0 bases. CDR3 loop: CAIRGAGSSYEQYF. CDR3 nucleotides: TGTGCCATCAGGGGAGCGGGGTCCTCCTACGAGCAGTACTTC.

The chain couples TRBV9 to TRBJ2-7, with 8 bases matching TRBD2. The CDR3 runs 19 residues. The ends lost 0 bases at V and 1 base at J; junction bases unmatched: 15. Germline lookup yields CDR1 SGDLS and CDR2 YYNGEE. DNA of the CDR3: TGTGCCAGCAGCGTAGACCACAGGCAGGGACTAGGGCTTTCCTACGAGCAGTACTTC. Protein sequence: CASSVDHRQGLGLSYEQYF.

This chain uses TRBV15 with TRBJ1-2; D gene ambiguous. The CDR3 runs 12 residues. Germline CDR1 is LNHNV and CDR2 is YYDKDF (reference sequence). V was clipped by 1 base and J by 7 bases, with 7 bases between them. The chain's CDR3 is CATSRGSRGYTF. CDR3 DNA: TGTGCCACCAGCAGAGGAAGCCGTGGCTACACCTTC.

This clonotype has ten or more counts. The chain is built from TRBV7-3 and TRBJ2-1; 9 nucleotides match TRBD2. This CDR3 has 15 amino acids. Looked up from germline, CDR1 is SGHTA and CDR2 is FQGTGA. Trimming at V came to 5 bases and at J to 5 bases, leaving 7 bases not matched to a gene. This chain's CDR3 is CASSPLAGSNNEQFF. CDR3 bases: TGTGCCAGCAGCCCCCTAGCGGGGTCCAACAATGAGCAGTTCTTC.

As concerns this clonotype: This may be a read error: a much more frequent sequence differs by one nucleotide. CDR3 region: CASSAPEGYTF. CDR3 in DNA: TGTGCCAGCAGCGCCCCGGAAGGCTACACCTTC. The gene calls are TRBV9 and TRBJ1-2; D is undetermined. Germline V gives CDR1 SGDLS, CDR2 YYNGEE. CDR3 size: 11 residues. Trimming pared 3 bases from V and 8 bases from J, leaving 8 bases between.

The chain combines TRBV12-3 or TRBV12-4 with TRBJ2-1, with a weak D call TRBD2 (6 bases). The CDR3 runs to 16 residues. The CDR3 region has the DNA TGTGCTAGTGGTTTGGCTGGCGGGACTCCAAACAATGAGCAGTTCTTC. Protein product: CASGLAGGTPNNEQFF.

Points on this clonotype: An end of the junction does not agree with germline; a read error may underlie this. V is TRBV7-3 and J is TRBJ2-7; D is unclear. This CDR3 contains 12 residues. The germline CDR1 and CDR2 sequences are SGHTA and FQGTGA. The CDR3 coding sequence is TGTGCCAGCAGCTTAAGTACGTACGGGCAGTACTTC. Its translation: CASSLSTYGQYF.

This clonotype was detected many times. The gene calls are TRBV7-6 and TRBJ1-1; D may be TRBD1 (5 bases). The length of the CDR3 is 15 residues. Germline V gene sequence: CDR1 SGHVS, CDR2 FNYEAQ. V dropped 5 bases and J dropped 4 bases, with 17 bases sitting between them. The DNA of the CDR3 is TGTGCCAGCAGCCACCCCCTAGGGGATAGCACTGAAGCTTTCTTT. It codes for CASSHPLGDSTEAFF.

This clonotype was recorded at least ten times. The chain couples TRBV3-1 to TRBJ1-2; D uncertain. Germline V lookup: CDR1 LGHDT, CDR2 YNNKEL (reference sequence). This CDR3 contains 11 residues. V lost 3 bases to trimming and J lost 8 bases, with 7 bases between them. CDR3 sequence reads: CASSQSLGYTF. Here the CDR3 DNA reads TGTGCCAGCAGCCAGTCCCTGGGCTACACCTTC.

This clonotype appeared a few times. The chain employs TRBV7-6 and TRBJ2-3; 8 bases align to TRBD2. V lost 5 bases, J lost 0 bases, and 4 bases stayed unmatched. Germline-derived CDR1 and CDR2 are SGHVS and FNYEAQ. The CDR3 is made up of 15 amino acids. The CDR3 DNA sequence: TGTGCCAGCAGCCCGAGCGGGAGAAGCACAGATACGCAGTATTTT. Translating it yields CASSPSGRSTDTQYF.

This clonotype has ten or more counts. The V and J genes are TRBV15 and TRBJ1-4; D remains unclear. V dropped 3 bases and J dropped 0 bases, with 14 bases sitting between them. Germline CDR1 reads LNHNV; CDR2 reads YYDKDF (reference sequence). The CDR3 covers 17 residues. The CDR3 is CATSRGPWFATNEKLFF. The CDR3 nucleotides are TGTGCCACCAGCAGGGGCCCTTGGTTCGCAACTAATGAAAAACTGTTTTTT.

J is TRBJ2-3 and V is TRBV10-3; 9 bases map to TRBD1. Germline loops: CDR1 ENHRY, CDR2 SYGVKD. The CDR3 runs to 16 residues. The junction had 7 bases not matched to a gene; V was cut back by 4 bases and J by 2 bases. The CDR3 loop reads CAISGPGQGFTDTQYF. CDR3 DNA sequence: TGTGCCATCAGTGGACCGGGACAGGGTTTCACAGATACGCAGTATTTT.

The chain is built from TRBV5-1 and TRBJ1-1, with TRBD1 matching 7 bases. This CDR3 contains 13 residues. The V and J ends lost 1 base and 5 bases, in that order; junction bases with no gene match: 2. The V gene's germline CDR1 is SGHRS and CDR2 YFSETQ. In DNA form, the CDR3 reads TGCGCCAGCAGCTTGACCAGGGGGACTGAAGCTTTCTTT. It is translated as CASSLTRGTEAFF.

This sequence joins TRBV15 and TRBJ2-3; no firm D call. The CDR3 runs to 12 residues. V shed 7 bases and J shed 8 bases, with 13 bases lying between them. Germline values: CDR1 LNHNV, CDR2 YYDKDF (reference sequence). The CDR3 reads CATNGDATTQYF. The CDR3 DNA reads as TGTGCCACCAACGGAGATGCGACTACGCAGTATTTT.

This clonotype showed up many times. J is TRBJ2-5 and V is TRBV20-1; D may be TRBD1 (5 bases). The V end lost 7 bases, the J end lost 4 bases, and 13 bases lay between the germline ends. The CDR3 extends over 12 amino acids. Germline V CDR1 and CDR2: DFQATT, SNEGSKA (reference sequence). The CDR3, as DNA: TGCAGTGTTCAGGGCGGTAGAGAGACCCAGTACTTC. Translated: CSVQGGRETQYF.

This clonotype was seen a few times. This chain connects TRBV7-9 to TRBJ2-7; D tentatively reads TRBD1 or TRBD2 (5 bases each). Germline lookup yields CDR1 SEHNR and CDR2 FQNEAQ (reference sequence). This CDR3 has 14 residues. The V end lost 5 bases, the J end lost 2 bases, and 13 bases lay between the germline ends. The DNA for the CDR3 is TGTGCCAGCAGCCGCCCCGGGACCCCCTACGAGCAGTACTTC. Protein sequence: CASSRPGTPYEQYF.

The CDR3 sequence: CASSVGGTGGNTIYF. The CDR3 nucleotides read TGTGCCAGCAGCGTGGGGGGGACGGGCGGAAACACCATATATTTT. J is TRBJ1-3 and V is TRBV9; D perhaps matches TRBD1 (5 bases). This CDR3 is 15 amino acids long. From germline, CDR1 is SGDLS and CDR2 YYNGEE. V lost 2 bases to trimming and J lost 4 bases, with 13 bases between them.

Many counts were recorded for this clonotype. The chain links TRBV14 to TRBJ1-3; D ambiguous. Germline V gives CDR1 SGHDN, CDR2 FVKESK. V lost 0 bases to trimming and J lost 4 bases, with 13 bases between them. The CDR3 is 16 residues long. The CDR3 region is CASSQDSSLGGNTIYF. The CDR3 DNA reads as TGTGCCAGCAGCCAAGACTCCAGTCTGGGAGGAAACACCATATATTTT.

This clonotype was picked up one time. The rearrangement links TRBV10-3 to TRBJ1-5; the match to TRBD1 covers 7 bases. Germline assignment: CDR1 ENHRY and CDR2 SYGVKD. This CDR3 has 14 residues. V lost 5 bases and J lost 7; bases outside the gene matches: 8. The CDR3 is CAISRGRGIQPQHF. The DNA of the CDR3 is TGTGCCATCAGTAGGGGGCGCGGGATACAGCCCCAGCATTTT.

This CDR3 reads CASSLERGGTDTQYF. The CDR3 DNA reads as TGTGCCAGCAGCTTAGAGCGGGGGGGCACAGATACGCAGTATTTT. V usage is TRBV7-2 and J usage is TRBJ2-3; 9 bases are shared with TRBD2. The V segment lost 1 base and the J segment 1 base; nucleotides outside the gene matches: 0. The germline V gene has CDR1 SGHTA and CDR2 FQGNSA. This CDR3 contains 15 residues.